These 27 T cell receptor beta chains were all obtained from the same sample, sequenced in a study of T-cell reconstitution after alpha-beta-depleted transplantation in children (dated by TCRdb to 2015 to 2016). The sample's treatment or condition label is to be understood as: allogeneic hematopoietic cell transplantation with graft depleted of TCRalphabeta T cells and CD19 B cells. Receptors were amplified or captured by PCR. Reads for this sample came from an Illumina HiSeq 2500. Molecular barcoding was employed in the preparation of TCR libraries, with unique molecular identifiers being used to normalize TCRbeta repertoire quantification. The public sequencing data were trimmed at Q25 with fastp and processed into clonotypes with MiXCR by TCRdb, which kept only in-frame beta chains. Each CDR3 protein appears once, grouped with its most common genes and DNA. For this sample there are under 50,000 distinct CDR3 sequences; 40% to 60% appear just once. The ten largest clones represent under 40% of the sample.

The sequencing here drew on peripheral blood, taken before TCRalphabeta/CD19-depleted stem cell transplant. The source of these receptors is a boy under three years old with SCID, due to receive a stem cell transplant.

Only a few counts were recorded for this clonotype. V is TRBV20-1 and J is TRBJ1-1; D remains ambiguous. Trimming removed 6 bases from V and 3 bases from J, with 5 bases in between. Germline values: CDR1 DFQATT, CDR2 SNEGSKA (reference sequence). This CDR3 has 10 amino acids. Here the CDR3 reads CSAKDTEAFF. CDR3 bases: TGCAGTGCGAAGGACACTGAAGCTTTCTTT.

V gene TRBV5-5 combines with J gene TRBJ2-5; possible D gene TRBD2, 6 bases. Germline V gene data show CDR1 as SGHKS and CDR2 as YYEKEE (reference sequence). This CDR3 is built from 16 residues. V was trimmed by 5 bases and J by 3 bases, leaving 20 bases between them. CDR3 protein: CASSSLGGAGKETQYF. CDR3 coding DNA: TGTGCCAGCAGTTCACTAGGTGGGGCGGGGAAAGAGACCCAGTACTTC.

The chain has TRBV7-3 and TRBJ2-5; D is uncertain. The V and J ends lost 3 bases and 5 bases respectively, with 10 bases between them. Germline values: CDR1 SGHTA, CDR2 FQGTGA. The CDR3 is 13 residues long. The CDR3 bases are TGTGCCAGCAGCTTCGGGCCCGGGGAGACCCAGTACTTC. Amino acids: CASSFGPGETQYF. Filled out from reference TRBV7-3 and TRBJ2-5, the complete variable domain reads GAGVSQTPSNKVTEKGKYVELRCDPISGHTALYWYRQSLGQGPEFLIYFQGTGAADDSGLPNDRFFAVRPEGSVSTLKIQRTERGDSAVYLCASSFGPGETQYFGPGTRLLVL.

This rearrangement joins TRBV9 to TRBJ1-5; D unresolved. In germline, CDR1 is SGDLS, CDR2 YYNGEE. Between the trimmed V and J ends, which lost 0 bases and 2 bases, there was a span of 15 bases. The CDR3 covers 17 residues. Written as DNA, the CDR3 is TGTGCCAGCAGCGTAGAAGGGATGCAGGTAGGCAATCAGCCCCAGCATTTT. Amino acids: CASSVEGMQVGNQPQHF. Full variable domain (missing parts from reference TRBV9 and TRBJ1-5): DSGVTQTPKHLITATGQRVTLRCSPRSGDLSVYWYQQSLDQGLQFLIQYYNGEERAKGNILERFSAQQFPDLHSELNLSSLELGDSALYFCASSVEGMQVGNQPQHFGDGTRLSIL.

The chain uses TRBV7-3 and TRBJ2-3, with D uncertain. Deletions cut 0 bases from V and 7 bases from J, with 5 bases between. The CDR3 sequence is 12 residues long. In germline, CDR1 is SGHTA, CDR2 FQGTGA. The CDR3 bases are TGTGCCAGCAGCTTAACGGGATATACGCAGTATTTT. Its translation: CASSLTGYTQYF.

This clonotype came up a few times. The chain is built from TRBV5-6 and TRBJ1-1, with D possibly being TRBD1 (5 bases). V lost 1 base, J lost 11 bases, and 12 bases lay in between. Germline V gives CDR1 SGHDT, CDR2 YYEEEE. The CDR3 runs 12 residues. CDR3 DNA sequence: TGTGCCAGCAGCTTGACAGGCAGGGAGGCTTTCTTT. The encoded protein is CASSLTGREAFF. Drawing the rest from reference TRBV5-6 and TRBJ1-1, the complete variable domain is DAGVTQSPTHLIKTRGQQVTLRCSPKSGHDTVSWYQQALGQGPQFIFQYYEEEERQRGNFPDRFSGHQFPNYSSELNVNALLLGDSALYLCASSLTGREAFFGQGTRLTVV.

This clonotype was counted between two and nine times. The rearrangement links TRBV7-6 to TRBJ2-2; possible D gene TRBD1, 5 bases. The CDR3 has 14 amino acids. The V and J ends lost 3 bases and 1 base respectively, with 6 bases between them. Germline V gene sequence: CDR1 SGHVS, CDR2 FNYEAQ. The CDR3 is CASSFDRNTGELFF. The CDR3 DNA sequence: TGTGCCAGCAGCTTTGACAGGAACACCGGGGAGCTGTTTTTT.

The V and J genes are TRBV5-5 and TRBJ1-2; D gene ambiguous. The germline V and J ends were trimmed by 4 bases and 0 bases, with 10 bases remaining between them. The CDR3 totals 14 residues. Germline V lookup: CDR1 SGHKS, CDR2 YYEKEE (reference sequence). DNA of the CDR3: TGTGCCAGCAGCCCCTCGGCACCTAACTATGGCTACACCTTC. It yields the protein CASSPSAPNYGYTF.

CDR3 sequence (DNA): TGCAGTGCTAGCGCGGACCAAGAGACCCAGTACTTC. Translated, it gives CSASADQETQYF. The chain links TRBV20-1 to TRBJ2-5; D uncertain. The CDR3 totals 12 residues. Trimming removed 3 bases from V and 0 bases from J, with 5 bases in between. The germline V gene has CDR1 DFQATT and CDR2 SNEGSKA (reference sequence).

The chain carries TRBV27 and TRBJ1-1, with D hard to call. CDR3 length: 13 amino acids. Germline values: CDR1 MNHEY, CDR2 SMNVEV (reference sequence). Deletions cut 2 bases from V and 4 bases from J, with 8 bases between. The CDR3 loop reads CASSLRAPTEAFF. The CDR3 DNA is TGTGCCAGCAGTTTAAGAGCCCCCACTGAAGCTTTCTTT.

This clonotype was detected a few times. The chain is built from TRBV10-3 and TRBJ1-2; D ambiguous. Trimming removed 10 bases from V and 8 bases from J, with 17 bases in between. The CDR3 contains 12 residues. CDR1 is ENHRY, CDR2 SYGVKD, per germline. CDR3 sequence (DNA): TGTGCCACCCCGACCCCGAATGGGGGCTACACCTTC. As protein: CATPTPNGGYTF.

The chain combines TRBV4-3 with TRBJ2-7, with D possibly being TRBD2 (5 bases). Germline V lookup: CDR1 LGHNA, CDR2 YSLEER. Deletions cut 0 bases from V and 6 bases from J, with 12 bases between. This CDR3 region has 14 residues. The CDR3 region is CASSQDAGISEQYF. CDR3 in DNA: TGCGCCAGCAGCCAAGATGCCGGGATCAGCGAGCAGTACTTC.

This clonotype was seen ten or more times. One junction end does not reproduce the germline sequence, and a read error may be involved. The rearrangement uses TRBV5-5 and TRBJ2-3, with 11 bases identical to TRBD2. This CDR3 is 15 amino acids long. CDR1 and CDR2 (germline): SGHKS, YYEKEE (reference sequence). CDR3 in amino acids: CASSLGGRGTSGPFF. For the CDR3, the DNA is TGTGCCAGCAGCTTGGGTGGGCGGGGGACTAGCGGCCCTTTCTTT.

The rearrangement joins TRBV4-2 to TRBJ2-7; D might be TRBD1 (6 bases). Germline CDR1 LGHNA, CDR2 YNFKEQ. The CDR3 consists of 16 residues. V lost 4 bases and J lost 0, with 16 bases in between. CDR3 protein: CASSRPDRDSSYEQYF. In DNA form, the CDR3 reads TGTGCCAGCAGCCGGCCGGACAGAGACAGCTCCTACGAGCAGTACTTC.

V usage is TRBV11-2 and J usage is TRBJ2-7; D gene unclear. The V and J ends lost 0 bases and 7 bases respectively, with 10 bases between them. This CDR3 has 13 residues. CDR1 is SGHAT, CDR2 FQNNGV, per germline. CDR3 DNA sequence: TGTGCCAGCAGCTTAGAATCGGGCGGTGAGCAGTACTTC. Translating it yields CASSLESGGEQYF.

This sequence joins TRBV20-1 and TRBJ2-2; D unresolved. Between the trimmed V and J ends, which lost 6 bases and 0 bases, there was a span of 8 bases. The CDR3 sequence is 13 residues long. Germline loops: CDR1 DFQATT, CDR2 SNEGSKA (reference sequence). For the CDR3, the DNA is TGCAGTGCGGCCAGCACGAACACCGGGGAGCTGTTTTTT. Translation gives CSAASTNTGELFF.

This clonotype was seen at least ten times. As DNA, the CDR3 is TGTGCCACCGGGACAGGGTCATTCGTTGGCTATGGCTACACCTTC. Its protein product is CATGTGSFVGYGYTF. The chain recombines TRBV7-2 with TRBJ1-2; 9 bases are a match to TRBD1. In germline, CDR1 is SGHTA, CDR2 FQGNSA. V trimming: 10 bases; J trimming: 4 bases; junction bases outside the gene matches: 13. There are 15 residues in the CDR3.

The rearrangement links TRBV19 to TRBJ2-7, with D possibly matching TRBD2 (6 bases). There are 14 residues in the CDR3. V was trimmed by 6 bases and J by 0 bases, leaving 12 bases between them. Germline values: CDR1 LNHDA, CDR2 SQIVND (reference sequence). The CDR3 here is CASRKDGSSYEQYF. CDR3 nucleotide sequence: TGTGCCAGTAGGAAGGACGGGAGCTCCTACGAGCAGTACTTC.

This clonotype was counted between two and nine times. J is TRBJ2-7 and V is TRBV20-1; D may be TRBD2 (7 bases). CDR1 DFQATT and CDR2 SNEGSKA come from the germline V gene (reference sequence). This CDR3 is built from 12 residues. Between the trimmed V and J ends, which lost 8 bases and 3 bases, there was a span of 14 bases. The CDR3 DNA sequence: TGCAGTTTATGGCGGGGGCTCTACGAGCAGTACTTC. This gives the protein CSLWRGLYEQYF.

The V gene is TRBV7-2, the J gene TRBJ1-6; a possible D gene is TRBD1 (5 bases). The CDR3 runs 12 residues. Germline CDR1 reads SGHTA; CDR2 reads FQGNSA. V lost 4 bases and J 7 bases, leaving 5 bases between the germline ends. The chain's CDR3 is CASSSGNSPLHF. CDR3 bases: TGTGCCAGCAGCTCAGGGAATTCACCCCTCCACTTT.

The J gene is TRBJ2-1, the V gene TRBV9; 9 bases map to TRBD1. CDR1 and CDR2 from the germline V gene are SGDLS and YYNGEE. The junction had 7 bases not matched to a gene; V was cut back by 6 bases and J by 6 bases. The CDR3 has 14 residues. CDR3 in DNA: TGTGCCAGCACCCCGGGACAGGGTTTCAATGAGCAGTTCTTC. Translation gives CASTPGQGFNEQFF.

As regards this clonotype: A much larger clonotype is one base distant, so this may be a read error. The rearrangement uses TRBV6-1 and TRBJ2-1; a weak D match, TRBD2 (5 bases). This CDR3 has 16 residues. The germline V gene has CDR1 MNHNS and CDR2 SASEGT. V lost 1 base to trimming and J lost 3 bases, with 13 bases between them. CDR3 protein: CASSEEEAGVYNEQFF. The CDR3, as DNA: TGTGCCAGCAGTGAAGAGGAGGCTGGGGTCTACAATGAGCAGTTCTTC.

The CDR3 DNA follows: TGTGCCACCAGTGGCGACACCCACACCGGGGAGCTGTTTTTT. Residues: CATSGDTHTGELFF. The gene calls are TRBV24-1 and TRBJ2-2; D gene ambiguous. The CDR3 runs 14 residues. Germline V gene data show CDR1 as KGHDR and CDR2 as SFDVKD. The V gene lost 5 bases and the J gene lost 3 bases, with 9 bases spanning the gap.

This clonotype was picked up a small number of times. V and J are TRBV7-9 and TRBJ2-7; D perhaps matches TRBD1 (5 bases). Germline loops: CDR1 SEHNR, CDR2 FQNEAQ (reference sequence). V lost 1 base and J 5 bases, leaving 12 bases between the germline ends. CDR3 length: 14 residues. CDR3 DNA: TGTGCCAGCAGCTTAGGGTTGGGGCACCACGAGCAGTACTTC. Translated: CASSLGLGHHEQYF.

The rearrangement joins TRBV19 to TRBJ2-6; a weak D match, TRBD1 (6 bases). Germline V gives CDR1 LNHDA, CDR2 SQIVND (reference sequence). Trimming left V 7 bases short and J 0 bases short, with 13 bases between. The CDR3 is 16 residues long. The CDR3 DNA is TGTGCCAGTATGACCCAGGGGCTCTCTGGGGCCAACGTCCTGACTTTC. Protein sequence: CASMTQGLSGANVLTF.

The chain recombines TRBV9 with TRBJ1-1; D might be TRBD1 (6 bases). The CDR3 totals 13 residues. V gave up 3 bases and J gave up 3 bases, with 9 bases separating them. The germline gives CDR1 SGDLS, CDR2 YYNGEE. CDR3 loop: CASSARGDTEAFF. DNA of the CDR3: TGTGCCAGCAGCGCGAGGGGGGACACTGAAGCTTTCTTT.

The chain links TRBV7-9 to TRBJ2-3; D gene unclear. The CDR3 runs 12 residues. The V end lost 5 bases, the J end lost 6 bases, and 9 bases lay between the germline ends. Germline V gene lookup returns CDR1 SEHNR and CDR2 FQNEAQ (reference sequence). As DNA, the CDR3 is TGTGCCAGCAGCGAGAGGAGCGATACGCAGTATTTT. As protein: CASSERSDTQYF.